A single sample is the source of the 2 T cell receptor beta chains below, sequenced in a study of T cell responses to AZD1222 COVID-19 vaccine. Using immunoSEQ multiplex PCR, the repertoire was profiled, and TCRdb retains in-frame clones only, with some absent. The profile shows around 94,000 clones, about 88% of them singletons. The sequences come from peripheral blood, collected on day 0 of AZD1222 vaccination. Receptor source: an adult in good health.

J is TRBJ2-5 and V is TRBV4-1; the match to TRBD1 covers 7 bases. Germline loops: CDR1 MGHRA, CDR2 YSYEKL. The CDR3 runs 15 residues. After removal of 3 bases from V and 1 base from J, the junction contained 5 bases not matched to a gene. The CDR3 DNA sequence: TGCGCCAGCAGCCAGTGGGGACAGAGCCAAGAGACCCAGTACTTC. Translation: CASSQWGQSQETQYF.

This chain joins TRBV6-6 and TRBJ2-7, with 7 bases aligning to TRBD1. The CDR3 length is 15 residues. The germline gives CDR1 MNHNY, CDR2 SVGAGI (reference sequence). V trimming: 2 bases; J trimming: 7 bases; junction bases outside the gene matches: 11. CDR3 nucleotide sequence: TGTGCCAGCAGTTACCCTAATCAGGGGGTGGAAGAGCAGTACTTC. It translates to CASSYPNQGVEEQYF.